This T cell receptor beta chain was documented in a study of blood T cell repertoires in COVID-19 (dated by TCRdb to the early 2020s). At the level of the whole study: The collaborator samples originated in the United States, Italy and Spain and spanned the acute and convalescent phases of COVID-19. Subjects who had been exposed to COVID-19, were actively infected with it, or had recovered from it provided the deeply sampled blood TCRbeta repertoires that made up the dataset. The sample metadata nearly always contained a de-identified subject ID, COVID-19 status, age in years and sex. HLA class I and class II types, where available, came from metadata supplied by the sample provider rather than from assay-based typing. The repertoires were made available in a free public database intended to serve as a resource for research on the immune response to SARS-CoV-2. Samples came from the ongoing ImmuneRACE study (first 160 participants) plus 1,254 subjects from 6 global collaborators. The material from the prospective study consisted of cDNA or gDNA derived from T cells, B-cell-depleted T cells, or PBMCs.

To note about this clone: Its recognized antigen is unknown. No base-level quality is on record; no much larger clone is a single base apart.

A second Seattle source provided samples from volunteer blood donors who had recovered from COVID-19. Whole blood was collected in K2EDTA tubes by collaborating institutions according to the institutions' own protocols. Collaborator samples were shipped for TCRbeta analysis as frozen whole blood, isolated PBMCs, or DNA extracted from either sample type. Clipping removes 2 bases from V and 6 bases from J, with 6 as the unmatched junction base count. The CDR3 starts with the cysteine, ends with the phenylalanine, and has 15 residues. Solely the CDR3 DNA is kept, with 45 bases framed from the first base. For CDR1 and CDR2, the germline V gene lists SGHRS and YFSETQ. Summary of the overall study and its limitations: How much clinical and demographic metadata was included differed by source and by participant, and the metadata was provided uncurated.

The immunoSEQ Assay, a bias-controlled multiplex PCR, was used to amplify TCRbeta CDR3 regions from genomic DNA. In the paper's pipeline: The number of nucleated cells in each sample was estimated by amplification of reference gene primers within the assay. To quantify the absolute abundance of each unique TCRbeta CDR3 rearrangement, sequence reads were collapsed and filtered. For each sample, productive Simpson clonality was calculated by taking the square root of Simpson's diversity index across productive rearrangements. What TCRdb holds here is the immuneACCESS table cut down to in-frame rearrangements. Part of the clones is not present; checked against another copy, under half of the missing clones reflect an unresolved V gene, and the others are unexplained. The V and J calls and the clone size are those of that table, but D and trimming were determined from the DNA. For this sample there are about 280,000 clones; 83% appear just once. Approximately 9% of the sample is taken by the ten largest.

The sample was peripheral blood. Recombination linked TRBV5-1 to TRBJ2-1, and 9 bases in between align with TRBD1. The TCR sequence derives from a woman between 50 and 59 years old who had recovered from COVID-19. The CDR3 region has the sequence CASSLWGQGGNEQFF. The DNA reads TGCGCCAGCAGCTTATGGGGACAGGGAGGCAATGAGCAGTTCTTC.